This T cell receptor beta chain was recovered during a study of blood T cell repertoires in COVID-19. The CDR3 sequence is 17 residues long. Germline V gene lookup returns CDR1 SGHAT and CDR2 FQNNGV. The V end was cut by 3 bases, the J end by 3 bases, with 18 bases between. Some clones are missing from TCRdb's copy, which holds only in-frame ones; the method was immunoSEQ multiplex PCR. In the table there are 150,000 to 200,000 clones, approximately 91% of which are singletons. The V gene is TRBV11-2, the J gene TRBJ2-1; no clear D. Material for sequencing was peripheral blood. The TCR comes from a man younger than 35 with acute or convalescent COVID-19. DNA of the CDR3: TGTGCCAGCAGCTTTGTATCCCTCGTACCTATCTACAATGAGCAGTTCTTC. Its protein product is CASSFVSLVPIYNEQFF.